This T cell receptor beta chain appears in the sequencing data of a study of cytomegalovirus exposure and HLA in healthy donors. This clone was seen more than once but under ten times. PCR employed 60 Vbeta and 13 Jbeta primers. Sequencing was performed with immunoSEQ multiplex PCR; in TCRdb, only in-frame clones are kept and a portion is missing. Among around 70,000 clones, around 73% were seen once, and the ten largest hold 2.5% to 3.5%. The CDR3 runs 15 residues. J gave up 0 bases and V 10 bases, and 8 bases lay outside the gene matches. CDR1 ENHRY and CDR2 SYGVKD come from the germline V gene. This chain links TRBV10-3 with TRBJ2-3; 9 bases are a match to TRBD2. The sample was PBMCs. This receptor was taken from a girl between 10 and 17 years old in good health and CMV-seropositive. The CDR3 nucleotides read TGTGCCACACAAAACGGACTAGCGAGCACAGATACGCAGTATTTT. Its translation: CATQNGLASTDTQYF.